A single sample is the source of the 11 T cell receptor beta chains below, sequenced in a study of CD8+CD57+ T cells in acquired aplastic anemia. Researchers used genomic DNA as the template to profile TCR beta VDJ and CDR3. TCRdb analysed the reads with MiXCR anew, one entry per CDR3 protein. The sample lists 120,000 or so distinct CDR3 sequences; 30% to 45% were seen once. Patients included in sequencing had previously demonstrated CD8+CD57+ cell expansion by flow cytometry. The sequenced material came from sorted CD4+, CD8+, or CD8+CD57+ T cells (not recorded which) from PBMCs. Every receptor here comes from a human donor with aplastic anemia.

This clonotype appeared many times. V and J are TRBV6-1 and TRBJ2-7; D is unclear. The V gene's germline CDR1 is MNHNS and CDR2 SASEGT. The CDR3 totals 15 residues. V was cut by 4 bases and J by 0 bases, with 13 bases left in between. The DNA for the CDR3 is TGTGCCAGCAGTGTAGTGGGCAAGAGCTCCTACGAGCAGTACGTC. Translating it yields CASSVVGKSSYEQYV.

This clonotype has a count of ten or more. The chain uses TRBV6-2 or TRBV6-3 and TRBJ1-1; maybe TRBD1 (6 bases). Trimming removed 10 bases from V and 0 bases from J, with 12 bases in between. The CDR3 consists of 13 residues. CDR1 is MNHEY and CDR2 is SVGEGT in the germline V gene. This CDR3 reads CATTRDMNTEAFF. CDR3 bases: TGTGCCACAACCAGGGACATGAACACTGAAGCTTTCTTT.

The chain is built from TRBV29-1 and TRBJ2-5; TRBD2 matches at 10 bases. CDR1 is SQVTM, CDR2 ANQGSEA, per germline. CDR3 length: 15 residues. V shed 7 bases, J shed 2 bases, and the junction held 10 bases outside the gene matches. The chain's CDR3 is CSAPLAGGQQETQYF. As DNA, the CDR3 is TGCAGCGCTCCTTTAGCGGGGGGCCAACAAGAGACCCAGTACTTC.

This chain joins TRBV9 and TRBJ2-2; D may be TRBD2 (7 bases). With 4 bases removed from V and 7 bases from J, the gap between germline ends came to 17 bases. Germline V gene data show CDR1 as SGDLS and CDR2 as YYNGEE. The CDR3 has 15 amino acids. CDR3 sequence: CASSPSRGPGGELFF. The DNA of the CDR3 is TGTGCCAGCAGCCCCTCGCGGGGGCCTGGCGGGGAGCTGTTTTTT.

Only a few counts were recorded for this clonotype. The rearrangement links TRBV6-1 to TRBJ1-1, with D perhaps TRBD1 (5 bases). Germline V gene data show CDR1 as MNHNS and CDR2 as SASEGT. This CDR3 comprises 14 residues. The V gene lost 2 bases and the J gene lost 1 base, with 8 bases spanning the gap. Here the CDR3 reads CASSERGKNTEAFF. The CDR3 nucleotides are TGTGCCAGCAGTGAAAGGGGAAAGAACACTGAAGCTTTCTTT.

This clonotype has at least ten counts. The chain combines TRBV5-5 with TRBJ1-4, with D possibly matching TRBD1 (6 bases). The CDR3 spans 15 residues. V gave up 2 bases and J gave up 6 bases, with 14 bases separating them. Germline values: CDR1 SGHKS, CDR2 YYEKEE (reference sequence). The CDR3 DNA is TGTGCCAGCAGCTTTATAGACAGGTTGGATGAAAAACTGTTTTTT. Translated, it gives CASSFIDRLDEKLFF.

There are many counts of this clonotype. The CDR3 nucleotides read TGCAGTGCTAGAGGGGCGAGGGAGACTGAAGCTTTCTTT. This gives the protein CSARGARETEAFF. The chain recombines TRBV20-1 with TRBJ1-1; D is ambiguous. V lost 1 base and J lost 5, with 11 bases in between. Germline V CDR1 and CDR2: DFQATT, SNEGSKA (reference sequence). This CDR3 has 13 amino acids.

This clonotype occurred many times. The J gene is TRBJ2-1, the V gene TRBV19, with 9 bases fitting TRBD1. The CDR3 contains 16 residues. V lost 1 base to trimming and J lost 4 bases; unmatched junction nucleotides: 5. Germline CDR1 is LNHDA and CDR2 is SQIVND (reference sequence). CDR3 amino acids: CASSIVTGGPYNEQFF. The CDR3 DNA is TGTGCCAGTAGTATAGTCACAGGGGGCCCTTACAATGAGCAGTTCTTC.

The chain is built from TRBV24-1 and TRBJ2-3; 11 nucleotides align to TRBD1. CDR3 size: 15 residues. Germline V CDR1 and CDR2: KGHDR, SFDVKD. V dropped 7 bases and J dropped 6; count of bases not matched to a gene: 8. Here the CDR3 reads CATSLWTGGADTQYF. The CDR3 DNA is TGTGCCACCAGCCTGTGGACAGGGGGCGCGGATACGCAGTATTTT.

The V gene is TRBV19, the J gene TRBJ1-2; D unclear. CDR1 and CDR2 (germline): LNHDA, SQIVND (reference sequence). This CDR3 contains 13 residues. V was trimmed by 7 bases and J by 3 bases, leaving 12 bases between them. The CDR3 loop is CASNFNGDYGYTF. CDR3 in DNA: TGTGCCAGTAACTTCAACGGTGACTATGGCTACACCTTC.

Comments on this clonotype: This clone may be a read error of a much larger clone one base away. The rearrangement links TRBV11-2 to TRBJ2-2; a weak D match, TRBD1 (6 bases). CDR1 and CDR2 from the germline V gene are SGHAT and FQNNGV. The CDR3 consists of 17 residues. The CDR3, as DNA: TGTGCCAGCAGCGCAACGATAAGGGACATCTTCACCGGGGAGCCGTTTTTT. Translation: CASSATIRDIFTGEPFF.